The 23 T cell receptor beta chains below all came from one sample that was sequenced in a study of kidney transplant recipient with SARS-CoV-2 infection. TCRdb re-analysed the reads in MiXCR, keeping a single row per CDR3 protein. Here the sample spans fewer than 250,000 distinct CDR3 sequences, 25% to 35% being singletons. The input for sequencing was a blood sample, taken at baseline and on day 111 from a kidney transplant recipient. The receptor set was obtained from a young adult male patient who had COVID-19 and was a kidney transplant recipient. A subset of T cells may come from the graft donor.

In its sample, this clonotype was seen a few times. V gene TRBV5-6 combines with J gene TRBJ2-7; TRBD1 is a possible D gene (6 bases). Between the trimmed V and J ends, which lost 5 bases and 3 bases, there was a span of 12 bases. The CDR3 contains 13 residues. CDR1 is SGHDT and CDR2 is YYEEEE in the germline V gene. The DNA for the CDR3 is TGTGCCAGCAGTAAAGACAGGAACTACGAGCAGTACGTC. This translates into CASSKDRNYEQYV.

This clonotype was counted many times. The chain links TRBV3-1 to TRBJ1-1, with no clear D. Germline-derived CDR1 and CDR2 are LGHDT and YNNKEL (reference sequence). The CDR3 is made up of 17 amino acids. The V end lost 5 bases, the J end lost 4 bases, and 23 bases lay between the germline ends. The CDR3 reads CASSCTSPISIRTEAFF. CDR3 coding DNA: TGTGCCAGCAGCTGTACCTCTCCCATTTCAATTCGCACTGAAGCTTTCTTT.

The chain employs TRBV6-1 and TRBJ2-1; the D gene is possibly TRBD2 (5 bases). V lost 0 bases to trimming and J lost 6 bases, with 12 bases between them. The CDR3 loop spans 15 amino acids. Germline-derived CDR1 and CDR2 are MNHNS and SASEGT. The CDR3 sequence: CASSEAAPGSNEQFF. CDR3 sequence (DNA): TGTGCCAGCAGTGAAGCGGCTCCGGGGAGCAATGAGCAGTTCTTC.

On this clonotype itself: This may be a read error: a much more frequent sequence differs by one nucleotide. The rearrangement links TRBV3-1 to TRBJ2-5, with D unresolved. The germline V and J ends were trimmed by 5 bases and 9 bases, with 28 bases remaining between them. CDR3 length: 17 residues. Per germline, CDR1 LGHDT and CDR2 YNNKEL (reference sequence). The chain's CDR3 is CASSVDIPISFSEAQYF. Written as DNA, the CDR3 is TGTGCCAGCAGCGTCGACATTCCCATTTCTTTCTCTGAGGCCCAGTACTTC.

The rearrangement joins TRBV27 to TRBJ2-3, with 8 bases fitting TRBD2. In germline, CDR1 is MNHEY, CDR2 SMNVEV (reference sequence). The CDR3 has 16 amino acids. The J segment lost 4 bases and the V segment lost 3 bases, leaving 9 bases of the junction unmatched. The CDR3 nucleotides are TGTGCCAGCAGTTTGCCCGCGGGGGGCAGCGCAGATACGCAGTATTTT. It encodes CASSLPAGGSADTQYF.

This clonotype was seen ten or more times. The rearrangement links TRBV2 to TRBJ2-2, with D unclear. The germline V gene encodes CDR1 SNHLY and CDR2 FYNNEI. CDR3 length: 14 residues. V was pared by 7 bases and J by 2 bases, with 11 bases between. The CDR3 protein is CASNILGNTGELFF. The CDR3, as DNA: TGTGCCAGCAATATCTTAGGCAACACCGGGGAGCTGTTTTTT. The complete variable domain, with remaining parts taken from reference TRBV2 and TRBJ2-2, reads EPEVTQTPSHQVTQMGQEVILRCVPISNHLYFYWYRQILGQKVEFLVSFYNNEISEKSEIFDDQFSVERPDGSNFTLKIRSTKLEDSAMYFCASNILGNTGELFFGEGSRLTVL.

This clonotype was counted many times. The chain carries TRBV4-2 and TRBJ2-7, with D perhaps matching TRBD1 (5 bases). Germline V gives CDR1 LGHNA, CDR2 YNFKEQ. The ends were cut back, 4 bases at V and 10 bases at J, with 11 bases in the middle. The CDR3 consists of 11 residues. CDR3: CASSLDSLQYF. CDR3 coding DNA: TGTGCCAGCAGCCTAGACAGTCTACAGTACTTC.

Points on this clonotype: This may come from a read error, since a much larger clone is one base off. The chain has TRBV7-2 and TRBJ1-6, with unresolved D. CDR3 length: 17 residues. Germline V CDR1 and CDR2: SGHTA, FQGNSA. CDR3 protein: CAISQSHTSSYNSPLHF. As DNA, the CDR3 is TGTGCCATCAGCCAGTCGCACACGAGCTCCTATAATTCACCCCTCCACTTT.

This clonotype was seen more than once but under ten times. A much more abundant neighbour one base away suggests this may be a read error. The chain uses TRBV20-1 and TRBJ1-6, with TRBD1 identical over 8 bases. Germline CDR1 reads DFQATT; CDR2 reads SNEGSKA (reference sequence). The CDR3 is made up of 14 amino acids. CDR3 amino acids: CSARQGQGGSPPHF. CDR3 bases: TGCAGTGCTAGACAAGGACAGGGAGGCTCACCCCCCCACTTT.

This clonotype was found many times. The CDR3 nucleotides read TGCAGTGCTGCGTTGACTAGCGGAATCTACGAGCAGTACTTC. Translating gives CSAALTSGIYEQYF. This sequence joins TRBV20-1 and TRBJ2-7, with TRBD2 matching 9 bases. Trimming at V came to 5 bases and at J to 3 bases, leaving 8 bases not matched to a gene. The CDR3 is 14 residues long. The germline gives CDR1 DFQATT, CDR2 SNEGSKA (reference sequence).

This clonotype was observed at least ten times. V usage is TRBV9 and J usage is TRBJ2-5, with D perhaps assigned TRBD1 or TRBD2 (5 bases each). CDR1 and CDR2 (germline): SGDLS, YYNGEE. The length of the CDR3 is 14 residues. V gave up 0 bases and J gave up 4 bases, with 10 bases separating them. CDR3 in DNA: TGTGCCAGCAGCGTAGGGGGACCCGTAGAGACCCAGTACTTC. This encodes CASSVGGPVETQYF.

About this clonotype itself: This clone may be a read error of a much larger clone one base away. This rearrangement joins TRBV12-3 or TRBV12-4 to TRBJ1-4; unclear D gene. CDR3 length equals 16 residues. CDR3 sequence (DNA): TGTGCCAGCAGTTTAAGGCCTCCAGGCGTTAATGAAGAACTGTTTTTT. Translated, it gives CASSLRPPGVNEELFF.

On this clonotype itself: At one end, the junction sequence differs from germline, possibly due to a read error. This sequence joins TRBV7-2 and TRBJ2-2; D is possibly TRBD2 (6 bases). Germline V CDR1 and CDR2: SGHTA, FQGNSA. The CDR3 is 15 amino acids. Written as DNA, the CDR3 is TGTGCCAGCAGCTTACAACGGGAGAGCACCGGGGAGCCGTTTTTT. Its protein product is CASSLQRESTGEPFF. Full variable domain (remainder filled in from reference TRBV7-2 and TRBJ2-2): GAGVSQSPSNKVTEKGKDVELRCDPISGHTALYWYRQSLGQGLEFLIYFQGNSAPDKSGLPSDRFSAERTGGSVSTLTIQRTQQEDSAVYLCASSLQRESTGEPFFGEGSRLTVL.

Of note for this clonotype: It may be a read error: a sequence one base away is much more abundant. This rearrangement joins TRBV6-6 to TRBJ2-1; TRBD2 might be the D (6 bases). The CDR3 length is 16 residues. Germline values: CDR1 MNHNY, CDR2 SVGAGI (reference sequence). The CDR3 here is CTSSYQGATTRSEQFF. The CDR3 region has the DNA TGTACCAGCAGTTACCAAGGGGCGACGACTAGATCCGAGCAGTTCTTC.

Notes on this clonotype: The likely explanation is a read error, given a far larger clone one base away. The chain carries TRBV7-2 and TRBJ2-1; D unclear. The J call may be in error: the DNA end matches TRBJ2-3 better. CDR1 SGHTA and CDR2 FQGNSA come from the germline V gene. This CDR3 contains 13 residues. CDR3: CAGSLGRRDTQYF. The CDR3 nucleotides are TGTGCCGGCAGCCTCGGACGTCGCGATACGCAGTATTTT.

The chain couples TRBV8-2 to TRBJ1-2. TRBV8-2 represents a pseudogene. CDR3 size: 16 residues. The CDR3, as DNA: TGTGGCAGTCCGCCAAATGATAGCCGAAAGACCTATGGCTACACCTTC. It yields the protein CGSPPNDSRKTYGYTF.

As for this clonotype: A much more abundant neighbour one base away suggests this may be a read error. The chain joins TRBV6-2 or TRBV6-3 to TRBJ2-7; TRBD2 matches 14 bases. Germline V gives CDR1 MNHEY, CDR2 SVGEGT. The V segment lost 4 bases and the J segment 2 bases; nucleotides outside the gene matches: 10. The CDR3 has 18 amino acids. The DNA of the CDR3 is TGTGCCAGCAGTTCAGCCTCGGGACTAGCGGGAGCTCCCTACGAGCAGTACGTC. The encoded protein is CASSSASGLAGAPYEQYV.

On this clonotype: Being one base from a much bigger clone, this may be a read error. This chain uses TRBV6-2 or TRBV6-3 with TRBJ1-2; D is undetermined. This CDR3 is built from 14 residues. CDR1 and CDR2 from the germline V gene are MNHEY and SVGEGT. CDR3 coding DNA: TGTGCCAGCAGTTACCCCTCTACCAACTATGGCCACACCTTC. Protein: CASSYPSTNYGHTF.

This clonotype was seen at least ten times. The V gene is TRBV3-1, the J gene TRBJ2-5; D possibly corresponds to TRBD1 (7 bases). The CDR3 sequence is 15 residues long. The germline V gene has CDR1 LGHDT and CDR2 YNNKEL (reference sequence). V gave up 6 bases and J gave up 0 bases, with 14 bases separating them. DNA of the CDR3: TGTGCCAGCAGACTCACAGGGGACTACCAAGAGACCCAGTACTTC. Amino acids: CASRLTGDYQETQYF.

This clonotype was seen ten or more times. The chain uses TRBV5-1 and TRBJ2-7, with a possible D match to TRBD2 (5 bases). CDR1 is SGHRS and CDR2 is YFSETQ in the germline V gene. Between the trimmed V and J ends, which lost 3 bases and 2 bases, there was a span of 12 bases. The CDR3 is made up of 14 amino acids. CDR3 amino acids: CASSSLREPYEQYF. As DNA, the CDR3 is TGCGCCAGCAGCTCCCTGAGGGAGCCCTACGAGCAGTACTTC.

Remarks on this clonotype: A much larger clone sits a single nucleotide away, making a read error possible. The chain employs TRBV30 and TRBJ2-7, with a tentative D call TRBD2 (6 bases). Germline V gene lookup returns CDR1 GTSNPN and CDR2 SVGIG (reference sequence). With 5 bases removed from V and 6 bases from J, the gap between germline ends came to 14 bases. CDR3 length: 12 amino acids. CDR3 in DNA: TGTGCCTGGGTGGACGGGAGAGGCGAGCAGTACTTC. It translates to CAWVDGRGEQYF.

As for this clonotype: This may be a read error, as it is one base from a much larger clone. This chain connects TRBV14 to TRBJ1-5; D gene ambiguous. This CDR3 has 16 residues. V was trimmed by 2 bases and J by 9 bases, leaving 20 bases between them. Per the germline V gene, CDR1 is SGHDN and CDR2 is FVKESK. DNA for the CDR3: TGTGCCAGCAGCCAAACCCCTGACCCGCGGCGGGGGCCCCAGCATTTT. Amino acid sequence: CASSQTPDPRRGPQHF.

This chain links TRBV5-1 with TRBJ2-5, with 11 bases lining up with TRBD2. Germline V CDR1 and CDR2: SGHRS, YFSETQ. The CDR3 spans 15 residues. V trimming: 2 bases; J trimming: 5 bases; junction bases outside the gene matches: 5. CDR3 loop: CASSLLAGVGETQYF. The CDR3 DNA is TGCGCCAGCAGCTTACTAGCGGGAGTGGGGGAGACCCAGTACTTC.